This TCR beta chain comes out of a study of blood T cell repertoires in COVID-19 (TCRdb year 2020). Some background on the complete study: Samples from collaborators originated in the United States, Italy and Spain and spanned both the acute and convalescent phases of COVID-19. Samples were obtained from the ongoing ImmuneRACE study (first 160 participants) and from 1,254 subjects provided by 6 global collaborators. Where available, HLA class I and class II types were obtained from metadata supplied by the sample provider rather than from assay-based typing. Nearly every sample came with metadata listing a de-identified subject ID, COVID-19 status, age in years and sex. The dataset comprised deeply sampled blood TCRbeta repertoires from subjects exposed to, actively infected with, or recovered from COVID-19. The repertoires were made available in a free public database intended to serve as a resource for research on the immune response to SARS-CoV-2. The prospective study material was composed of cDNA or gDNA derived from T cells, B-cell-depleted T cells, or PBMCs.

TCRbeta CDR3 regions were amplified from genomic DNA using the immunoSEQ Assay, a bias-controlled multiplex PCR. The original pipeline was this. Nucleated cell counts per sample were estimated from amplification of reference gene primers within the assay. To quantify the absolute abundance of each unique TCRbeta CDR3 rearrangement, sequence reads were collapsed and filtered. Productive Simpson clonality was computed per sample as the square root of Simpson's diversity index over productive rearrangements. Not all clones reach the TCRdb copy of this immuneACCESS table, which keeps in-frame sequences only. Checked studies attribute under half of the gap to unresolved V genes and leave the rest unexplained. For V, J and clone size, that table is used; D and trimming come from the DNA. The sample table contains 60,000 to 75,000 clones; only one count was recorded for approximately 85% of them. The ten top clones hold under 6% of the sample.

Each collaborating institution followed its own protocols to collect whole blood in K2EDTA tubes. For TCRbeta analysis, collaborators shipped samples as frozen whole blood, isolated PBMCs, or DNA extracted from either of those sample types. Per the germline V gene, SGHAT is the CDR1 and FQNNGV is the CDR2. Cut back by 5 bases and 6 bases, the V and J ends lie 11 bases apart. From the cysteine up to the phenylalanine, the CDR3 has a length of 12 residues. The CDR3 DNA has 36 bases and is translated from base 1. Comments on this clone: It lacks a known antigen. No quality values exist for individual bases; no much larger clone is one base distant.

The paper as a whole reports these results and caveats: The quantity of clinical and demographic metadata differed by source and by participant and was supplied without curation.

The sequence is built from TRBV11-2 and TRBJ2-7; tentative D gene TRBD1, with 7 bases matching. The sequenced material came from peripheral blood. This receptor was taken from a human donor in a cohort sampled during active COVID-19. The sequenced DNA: TGTGCCAGCAGCCAGGGGGGAACCGAGCAGTACTTC. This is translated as CASSQGGTEQYF.